Here is one TCR beta chain with its context. This record comes from a study of blood T cell repertoires in COVID-19. Turning to the study itself: T cells, B-cell-depleted T cells, or PBMCs provided the cDNA or gDNA that served as material.

The CDR3 spans 15 residues. V gave up 2 bases and J gave up 5 bases; unmatched junction bases: 7. CDR1 LGHDT and CDR2 YNNKEL come from the germline V gene (reference sequence). Original data processing: Researchers report that nucleated cell counts were estimated from reference gene primer amplification. Profiled with immunoSEQ multiplex PCR; TCRdb holds only in-frame clones, not every one. V and J calls and clone size are as listed in that table; D and trimming were resolved from the DNA. The sample includes around 100,000 clones, around 82% of them seen just once. The sample taken for sequencing was peripheral blood. V usage is TRBV3-1 (or the pseudogene TRBV3-2) and J usage is TRBJ1-2; 8 bases align to TRBD1. This clonotype was sampled from a man in his 60s with acute or convalescent COVID-19. The CDR3 nucleotides are TGTGCCAGCAGCCAATCCCAGGGGGCGAGATATGGCTACACCTTC. Protein sequence: CASSQSQGARYGYTF.